The 28 T cell receptor beta chains given below trace back to one sample, sequenced in a study of blood T cell repertoires in COVID-19. Method: immunoSEQ multiplex PCR; TCRdb's copy keeps in-frame clones and lacks some. The repertoire has 400,000 to 500,000 clones, about 88% of them found once; the top ten carry 1.4%. The sequencing input was PBMCs or T cells enriched from blood (not recorded which). The receptors were sampled from a woman younger than 30 who had been exposed to COVID-19.

The V gene is TRBV9, the J gene TRBJ2-4; 7 bases agree with TRBD1. Looked up from germline, CDR1 is SGDLS and CDR2 is YYNGEE. V lost 3 bases, J lost 1 base, and 1 base stayed unmatched. The CDR3 is 14 amino acids. This CDR3 reads CASSEQGAKNIQYF. The DNA for the CDR3 is TGTGCCAGCAGCGAACAGGGGGCCAAAAACATTCAGTACTTC.

The chain's CDR3 is CASSPPNSMNTEAFF. CDR3 DNA sequence: TGTGCCAGCTCACCTCCTAACAGCATGAACACTGAAGCTTTCTTT. The chain uses TRBV18 and TRBJ1-1; D is ambiguous. V lost 3 bases, J lost 0 bases, and 11 bases lay in between. CDR3 size: 15 residues. Germline-derived CDR1 and CDR2 are KGHSH and LQKENI.

The gene calls are TRBV29-1 and TRBJ2-7; TRBD2 might be the D (6 bases). From germline, CDR1 is SQVTM and CDR2 ANQGSEA. The ends were cut back, 6 bases at V and 3 bases at J, with 15 bases in the middle. The CDR3 runs 13 residues. The CDR3 loop is CSVGFAGLYEQYF. In DNA form, the CDR3 reads TGCAGCGTGGGTTTTGCGGGGCTCTACGAGCAGTACTTC.

V gene TRBV15 combines with J gene TRBJ2-7; 8 bases are a match to TRBD1. Per the germline V gene, CDR1 is LNHNV and CDR2 is YYDKDF (reference sequence). This CDR3 comprises 14 residues. The trim removed 1 base at V and 1 base at J, leaving 0 bases unmatched. This chain's CDR3 is CATSRGTGSYEQYF. As DNA, the CDR3 is TGTGCCACCAGCAGAGGGACAGGGTCCTACGAGCAGTACTTC.

This chain joins TRBV28 and TRBJ2-7, with 7 bases aligning to TRBD2. Germline assignment: CDR1 MDHEN and CDR2 SYDVKM. The CDR3 is 14 residues long. After removal of 3 bases from V and 0 bases from J, the junction contained 2 bases not matched to a gene. The DNA for the CDR3 is TGTGCCAGCAGTTTCTCGGGGGGCTCCTACGAGCAGTACTTC. This encodes CASSFSGGSYEQYF.

This chain connects TRBV19 to TRBJ2-5; TRBD2 matches at 10 bases. Germline V lookup: CDR1 LNHDA, CDR2 SQIVND (reference sequence). The length of the CDR3 is 16 residues. After removal of 3 bases from V and 0 bases from J, the junction contained 4 bases not matched to a gene. The DNA of the CDR3 is TGTGCCAGTAGTATTACTAGCGGGATCTACCAAGAGACCCAGTACTTC. As protein: CASSITSGIYQETQYF.

CDR3 protein: CASSFRTSFYEQYF. Here the CDR3 DNA reads TGTGCCAGCAGTTTTAGGACTAGCTTCTACGAGCAGTACTTC. The chain uses TRBV28 and TRBJ2-7, with TRBD2 identical over 8 bases. V was clipped by 3 bases and J by 3 bases; unmatched bases: 4. Germline loops: CDR1 MDHEN, CDR2 SYDVKM. The CDR3 has 14 amino acids.

The V and J genes are TRBV19 and TRBJ1-1; D perhaps matches TRBD1 (5 bases). There are 14 residues in the CDR3. Germline V gene lookup returns CDR1 LNHDA and CDR2 SQIVND (reference sequence). V shed 6 bases and J shed 3 bases, with 14 bases lying between them. DNA of the CDR3: TGTGCCAGTAGCCTAAGACAGTCGCACACTGAAGCTTTCTTT. As protein: CASSLRQSHTEAFF.

V and J are TRBV7-9 and TRBJ2-1; the D gene is possibly TRBD2 (7 bases). The CDR3 runs 15 residues. Germline lookup yields CDR1 SEHNR and CDR2 FQNEAQ (reference sequence). Trimming shortened V by 5 bases and J by 4 bases, and 15 bases separated the two germline ends. The CDR3 reads CASSPRRGAYNEQFF. The CDR3 bases are TGTGCCAGCAGCCCCCGACGGGGGGCTTACAATGAGCAGTTCTTC.

Here the CDR3 reads CASSPSRTSFPDTQYF. The CDR3 bases are TGTGCCAGCAGTCCCTCCCGGACTAGCTTTCCAGATACGCAGTATTTT. The chain combines TRBV27 with TRBJ2-3; 8 bases fit TRBD2. The J segment lost 4 bases and the V segment lost 5 bases, leaving 11 bases of the junction unmatched. CDR1 and CDR2 from the germline V gene are MNHEY and SMNVEV (reference sequence). CDR3 length: 16 amino acids.

CDR3 sequence: CSVEGQGREGAFF. The CDR3 DNA reads as TGCAGCGTTGAAGGTCAAGGGCGGGAGGGAGCTTTCTTT. The chain employs TRBV29-1 and TRBJ1-1; D remains unclear. The CDR3 is 13 amino acids. Per germline, CDR1 SQVTM and CDR2 ANQGSEA. V lost 1 base and J lost 10, with 16 bases in between.

This chain joins TRBV7-3 and TRBJ1-6, with TRBD1 as a possible D gene (6 bases). This CDR3 spans 16 amino acids. Trimming took 0 bases from V and 7 from J, leaving 13 bases between them. From germline, CDR1 is SGHTA and CDR2 FQGTGA. The CDR3 here is CASSLTAGAGNSPLHF. CDR3 DNA: TGTGCCAGCAGCTTAACAGCAGGGGCAGGCAATTCACCCCTCCACTTT.

This chain uses TRBV7-9 with TRBJ2-7, with D tentatively TRBD2 (5 bases). The CDR3 has 15 residues. The germline gives CDR1 SEHNR, CDR2 FQNEAQ (reference sequence). The V end lost 2 bases, the J end lost 5 bases, and 16 bases lay between the germline ends. CDR3 protein: CASSLHFEGLDEQYF. For the CDR3, the DNA is TGTGCCAGCAGCTTACACTTTGAGGGTTTGGACGAGCAGTACTTC.

The chain has TRBV28 and TRBJ2-4; no clear D. The germline gives CDR1 MDHEN, CDR2 SYDVKM. CDR3 length: 15 residues. Trimming shortened V by 3 bases and J by 0 bases, and 9 bases separated the two germline ends. The CDR3 DNA follows: TGTGCCAGCAGTTTCGGGTCCCTAGCCAAAAACATTCAGTACTTC. It codes for CASSFGSLAKNIQYF. Drawing the rest from reference TRBV28 and TRBJ2-4, the complete variable domain is DVKVTQSSRYLVKRTGEKVFLECVQDMDHENMFWYRQDPGLGLRLIYFSYDVKMKEKGDIPEGYSVSREKKERFSLILESASTNQTSMYLCASSFGSLAKNIQYFGAGTRLSVL.

V and J are TRBV3-1 (or the pseudogene TRBV3-2) and TRBJ1-5; D may be TRBD1 (5 bases). There are 16 residues in the CDR3. Trimming removed 0 bases at V and 7 bases at J, with 16 bases between. Germline V gene data show CDR1 as LGHDT and CDR2 as YNNKEL (reference sequence). CDR3 protein: CASSQDLGRYKQPQHF. In nucleotides, the CDR3 is TGTGCCAGCAGCCAAGATCTGGGGCGCTACAAACAGCCCCAGCATTTT.

This clone occurred once. The gene calls are TRBV24-1 and TRBJ2-1, with 10 nucleotides matching TRBD1. With V trimmed by 5 bases and J by 0 bases, 12 bases remained unmatched. Germline V gene data show CDR1 as KGHDR and CDR2 as SFDVKD. This CDR3 has 19 residues. The chain's CDR3 is CATSARRDRGNGSYNEQFF. CDR3 in DNA: TGTGCCACCAGTGCCCGCCGGGACAGGGGAAACGGCTCCTACAATGAGCAGTTCTTC.

Here the CDR3 reads CASSQDELGQGGGYTF. DNA for the CDR3: TGTGCCAGCAGCCAAGACGAGTTGGGACAGGGAGGAGGCTACACCTTC. This rearrangement joins TRBV14 to TRBJ1-2; 9 nucleotides line up with TRBD1. The germline V gene encodes CDR1 SGHDN and CDR2 FVKESK. V dropped 0 bases and J dropped 8; count of bases not matched to a gene: 10. This CDR3 contains 16 residues. The full variable domain, completed using reference TRBV14 and TRBJ1-2, is EAGVTQFPSHSVIEKGQTVTLRCDPISGHDNLYWYRRVMGKEIKFLLHFVKESKQDESGMPNNRFLAERTGGTYSTLKVQPAELEDSGVYFCASSQDELGQGGGYTFGSGTRLTVV.

This chain joins TRBV11-3 and TRBJ2-7; D gene unclear. There are 12 residues in the CDR3. Germline lookup yields CDR1 SGHNT and CDR2 YENEEA. The V gene lost 1 base and the J gene lost 6 bases, with 7 bases spanning the gap. The CDR3 DNA reads as TGTGCCAGCAGCTTAGGTAAAATCGAGCAGTACTTC. Its protein product is CASSLGKIEQYF.

V usage is TRBV7-9 and J usage is TRBJ1-2; D not certain. CDR1 SEHNR and CDR2 FQNEAQ come from the germline V gene (reference sequence). This CDR3 comprises 15 residues. Trimming pared 0 bases from V and 4 bases from J, leaving 12 bases between. The CDR3 sequence is CASSLAREILYGYTF. The CDR3 DNA is TGTGCCAGCAGCTTAGCGCGCGAGATCCTCTATGGCTACACCTTC.

This chain connects TRBV18 to TRBJ1-1; 10 bases are a match to TRBD1. Germline CDR1 reads KGHSH; CDR2 reads LQKENI. This CDR3 is built from 14 residues. With V trimmed by 3 bases and J by 8 bases, 6 bases remained unmatched. The CDR3 protein is CASSPLRQGAEAFF. CDR3 in DNA: TGTGCCAGCTCACCCTTACGACAGGGGGCGGAAGCTTTCTTT.

This chain uses TRBV7-2 with TRBJ2-6; a weak D match, TRBD2 (6 bases). This CDR3 is built from 16 residues. Trimming removed 5 bases at V and 2 bases at J, with 13 bases between. Germline V lookup: CDR1 SGHTA, CDR2 FQGNSA. CDR3 sequence reads: CASSLGGFAGANVLTF. CDR3 DNA: TGTGCCAGCAGCCTTGGGGGGTTCGCTGGGGCCAACGTCCTGACTTTC.

This sequence joins TRBV7-7 and TRBJ2-2; 7 bases agree with TRBD2. The CDR3 totals 12 residues. Germline V CDR1 and CDR2: SSHAT, FNYEAQ (reference sequence). The J segment lost 6 bases and the V segment lost 8 bases, leaving 3 bases of the junction unmatched. The CDR3 DNA reads as TGTGCCAGCGGGGGGGGAGCCGGGGAGCTGTTTTTT. Translation gives CASGGGAGELFF. Variable domain in full (rest from reference TRBV7-7 and TRBJ2-2): GAGVSQSPRYKVTKRGQDVTLRCDPISSHATLYWYQQALGQGPEFLTYFNYEAQPDKSGLPSDRFSAERPEGSISTLTIQRTEQRDSAMYRCASGGGAGELFFGEGSRLTVL.

The CDR3 bases are TGTGCCAGTAGAGTATGGACTAGCGGGAGCACAGATACGCAGTATTTT. Amino acid sequence: CASRVWTSGSTDTQYF. This chain uses TRBV19 with TRBJ2-3, with 11 bases identical to TRBD2. J was trimmed by 0 bases and V by 6 bases; bases with no gene match: 5. This CDR3 region has 16 residues. Germline V lookup: CDR1 LNHDA, CDR2 SQIVND (reference sequence).

V and J are TRBV25-1 and TRBJ2-1; 8 nucleotides agree with TRBD2. Germline CDR1 reads MGHDK; CDR2 reads SYGVNS. J was trimmed by 2 bases and V by 2 bases; bases with no gene match: 11. CDR3 length: 18 amino acids. For the CDR3, the DNA is TGTGCCAGCAGTGAAACCGGGGTCCCGGGAGGGACCTACAATGAGCAGTTCTTC. It specifies CASSETGVPGGTYNEQFF.

Points on this clone: One end of the junction fails to match germline, which may point to a read error. V gene TRBV29-1 combines with J gene TRBJ1-1, with 7 nucleotides matching TRBD1. There are 14 residues in the CDR3. Per the germline V gene, CDR1 is SQVTM and CDR2 is ANQGSEA. The CDR3 nucleotides are TGCAGCGTCGAAGAGGGACAGTCGAACACTGAAGCTTTCTTT. Protein: CSVEEGQSNTEAFF.

This rearrangement joins TRBV7-2 to TRBJ1-3, with 8 nucleotides matching TRBD1. Germline values: CDR1 SGHTA, CDR2 FQGNSA. The junction had 0 bases not matched to a gene; V was cut back by 1 base and J by 4 bases. This CDR3 is built from 14 residues. The CDR3 DNA follows: TGTGCCAGCAGCTTAGGGGACAGGGGAAACACCATATATTTT. Translated: CASSLGDRGNTIYF.

V gene TRBV10-3 combines with J gene TRBJ2-7, with 9 bases fitting TRBD2. With 2 bases clipped from V and 5 bases from J, the junction kept 7 bases outside the gene matches. CDR1 is ENHRY and CDR2 is SYGVKD in the germline V gene. The CDR3 runs 15 residues. The CDR3 nucleotides read TGTGCCATCAGTGAGAGTGGCGGGAGGGCCCACGAGCAGTACTTC. Residues: CAISESGGRAHEQYF.

The chain couples TRBV7-2 to TRBJ1-6; 8 nucleotides line up with TRBD1. The CDR3 covers 15 residues. The germline gives CDR1 SGHTA, CDR2 FQGNSA. V shed 5 bases, J shed 7 bases, and the junction held 7 bases outside the gene matches. This chain's CDR3 is CASSKTGGLNSPLHF. The CDR3 coding sequence is TGTGCCAGCAGCAAAACAGGGGGTCTAAATTCACCCCTCCACTTT.